The entry that follows covers one T cell receptor (beta chain) sequence. The target antigen is unknown. The sample comes from a study of T cells in Graves' hyperthyroidism and ophthalmopathy. Looking at the study overall: Peripheral blood samples were taken at initial diagnosis, prior to any treatment.

Each 10 ml fresh peripheral blood draw supplied the PBMCs. RNA transcripts provided the source from which TCR beta CDR3 regions were amplified. First-round RT-PCR of the TCR CDR3 relied on the HTBI primer set. TCRdb fed the multiplex PCR reads into MiXCR, producing one record per CDR3 protein. The profile shows roughly 500,000 distinct CDR3 sequences, around a fifth of them singletons. This CDR3 has 15 amino acids. V trimming: 2 bases; J trimming: 4 bases; junction bases outside the gene matches: 1. Germline assignment: CDR1 GTSNPN and CDR2 SVGIG (reference sequence). The study's findings and limits: Most clonotypes expanded in the thyroid (above 0.001) were also present in blood.

The sequence was collected from a woman between 70 and 85 years old with Graves' ophthalmopathy. Sequenced material: blood. The chain recombines TRBV30 with TRBJ2-1; the match to TRBD2 covers 14 bases. The CDR3 reads CAWSRLAGGYNEQFF. Written as DNA, the CDR3 is TGTGCCTGGAGTCGACTAGCGGGGGGGTACAATGAGCAGTTCTTC.